Listed below are T cell receptor beta chains from one sample, sequenced in a study of prognosis after radiotherapy for stage I lung cancer. TCRdb fed the multiplex PCR reads into MiXCR, producing one record per CDR3 protein. The data hold roughly 29,000 distinct CDR3 sequences, with more than 25% observed a single time. Sequences were derived from PBMCs, sampled before or after stereotactic body radiation therapy (not recorded which). The source of these receptors is a donor aged 50 or older with non-small cell lung cancer. The CDR3 runs from the conserved cysteine through the conserved F or W. The order of the fields is clone size, V gene, CDR3 length, J gene, D gene, CDR3 DNA, CDR3 protein. D genes are given only for firm matches. Clone size appears in some rows only: once, few, many, or a class for an expanded clone.

many	TRBV2	13	TRBJ1-2	-	TGTGCCAGCACTCAGGACTTAAACTATGGCTACACCTTC	CASTQDLNYGYTF
-	TRBV2	15	TRBJ2-7	-	TGTGCCAGCAGTGAATCGACTATAGCCTCGTACGAGAAGTACTTC	CASSESTIASYEKYF
medium-sized	TRBV24-1	14	TRBJ1-2	TRBD1	TGTGCCACCAGTTCAAAGGACAGGGGGCATGGCTACACCTTC	CATSSKDRGHGYTF
-	TRBV7-9	13	TRBJ2-5	-	TGTGCCAGCAGCTTAGGACCCCAGGAGACCCAGTACTTC	CASSLGPQETQYF
many	TRBV5-6	15	TRBJ2-7	-	TGTGCCAGCAGACGCCCGGGACACAACGACCACGAGCAGTACTTC	CASRRPGHNDHEQYF
-	TRBV27	10	TRBJ2-5	-	TGTGCCAGCAGGGGAGAGACCCAGTACTTC	CASRGETQYF
many	TRBV9	15	TRBJ1-5	-	TGTGCCAGCAGCGCCGCGGGGGTGAGCAATCAGCCCCAGCATTTT	CASSAAGVSNQPQHF
many	TRBV10-3	13	TRBJ1-1	-	TGTGCCATCAGCCCTGGGGGGCAGAGAGGAGCTTTCTTT	CAISPGGQRGAFF
medium-sized	TRBV7-9	14	TRBJ2-1	-	TGTGCCAGCAGCCACAACCGGGGTCCCAATGAGCAGTTCTTC	CASSHNRGPNEQFF
-	TRBV11-2	14	TRBJ1-1	TRBD1	TGTGCCAGCAGCCACGGGACAGGTAACAGTGAAGCTTTCTTT	CASSHGTGNSEAFF
many	TRBV20-1	14	TRBJ1-1	TRBD1	TGCAGTGCGAGACCGGGACAGGGGGTTCGGTCGGCTTTCTTT	CSARPGQGVRSAFF
few	TRBV7-9	17	TRBJ2-5	TRBD1	TGTGCCAGCAGCTTACTCCCGGGACAGGGGCACCAAGAGACCCAGTACTTC	CASSLLPGQGHQETQYF
many	TRBV14	11	TRBJ2-2	-	TGTGCCAGCCGCAACACCGGGGAGCTGTTTTTT	CASRNTGELFF
-	TRBV20-1	16	TRBJ2-3	-	TGCAGTGCTAGAGATCTGTCGGGGGCTGGCACAGATACGCAGTATTTT	CSARDLSGAGTDTQYF
many	TRBV12-3/TRBV12-4	15	TRBJ1-4	TRBD1	TGTGCCAGCAGCCTTACAGGGGACACTAATGAAAAACTGTTTTTT	CASSLTGDTNEKLFF
-	TRBV7-9	19	TRBJ2-5	-	-	CASSLGRGYTFGSGKTQYF
many	TRBV9	15	TRBJ1-2	-	TGTGCCAGCAGCGTAGAATCATGGCGACATCATGGCTACACCTTC	CASSVESWRHHGYTF
many	TRBV2	15	TRBJ1-3	-	TGTGCCAGCAGTGATGGTGGGCTTCTCGGAAACACCATATATTTT	CASSDGGLLGNTIYF
many	TRBV5-1	17	TRBJ2-3	TRBD2	TGCGCCAGCAGCTTGGGGACTAGCGGGAAAAGCACAGATACGCAGTATTTT	CASSLGTSGKSTDTQYF
-	TRBV28	11	TRBJ2-7	-	TGTGCCATTAGTTTCGGAGGGAACGAGTACTTC	CAISFGGNEYF
many	TRBV6-1	13	TRBJ2-7	-	TGTGCCAGCAGCGGGGTCGATCTGTTTGAGCAGTACTTC	CASSGVDLFEQYF
many	TRBV19	14	TRBJ2-3	TRBD1	TGTGCCAGTAGGAAACAGGGGTTCGACGATACGCAGTATTTT	CASRKQGFDDTQYF
many	TRBV10-3	15	TRBJ2-3	TRBD2	TGTGCCATCAGTGGTCGAGCGGGGTACACAGATACGCAGTATTTT	CAISGRAGYTDTQYF
many	TRBV5-5	13	TRBJ1-2	-	TGTGCCAGCAGCTTGGCGCAGGAGTATGGCTACACCTTC	CASSLAQEYGYTF
many	TRBV10-3	15	TRBJ2-2	-	TGTGCCATCAGCTCCCCGACCTCCAAGACCGGGGAGCTGTTTTTT	CAISSPTSKTGELFF
-	TRBV7-2	15	TRBJ2-7	-	TGTGCCAGCAGCTCCCGGACAGAGGCTTCCTACGAGCAGTACTTC	CASSSRTEASYEQYF
-	TRBV20-1	13	TRBJ2-1	-	TGCAGTGATGCCGTCGAGTCCTACAATGAGCAGTTCTTC	CSDAVESYNEQFF
many	TRBV27	14	TRBJ1-3	-	TGTGCCAGCAGTTTATACAGGGATGGAAACACCATATATTTT	CASSLYRDGNTIYF
-	TRBV7-2	15	TRBJ2-5	-	TGTGCCAGCAGCCCCTCAAGAGGGGTACAAGAGACCCAGTACTTC	CASSPSRGVQETQYF
-	TRBV20-1	15	TRBJ2-5	-	TGCAGTGCTATACCCCTATTTGGGGGCCAAGAGACCCAGTACTTC	CSAIPLFGGQETQYF
many	TRBV20-1	14	TRBJ1-5	TRBD1	TGCAGTACAACAGGGGCTTTGGGCAATCAGCCCCAGCATTTT	CSTTGALGNQPQHF
many	TRBV30	11	TRBJ2-7	-	TGTGCCTGGAGGGGGAGAGGAGAGCAGTACTTC	CAWRGRGEQYF
many	TRBV11-2	15	TRBJ1-4	-	TGTGCCAGCAGCTTAGATAAGGGGTCTAATGAAAAACTGTTTTTT	CASSLDKGSNEKLFF
-	TRBV7-9	15	TRBJ1-1	-	TGTGCCAGCAGCTACTACGGGGGGTTGTGCACTGAAGCTTTCTTT	CASSYYGGLCTEAFF
many	TRBV12-3/TRBV12-4	14	TRBJ1-1	-	TGTGCCAGCAGTATTGTGACAAGGAACACTGAAGCTTTCTTT	CASSIVTRNTEAFF
once	TRBV20-1	16	TRBJ1-5	-	TGCAGTGCTAGAGATTTGGGACTAGCTGTGACAGATACGCAGCATTTT	CSARDLGLAVTDTQHF
many	TRBV9	16	TRBJ2-7	TRBD1	TGTGCCAGCAGCGTAGGACAGGGAGCGAGCTCCTACGAGCAGTACTTC	CASSVGQGASSYEQYF
many	TRBV4-2	15	TRBJ1-5	-	TGTGCCAGCAGCCAAGATCGGTACGGGTTTCAGCCCCAGCATTTT	CASSQDRYGFQPQHF
many	TRBV11-3	15	TRBJ2-5	-	TGTGCCAGCAGCTTAGGAGGCGGCGCCCCAGAGACCCAGTACTTC	CASSLGGGAPETQYF
many	TRBV10-2	15	TRBJ2-2	-	TGCGCCAGCAGACCCGGACGAGCGAACACCGGGGAGCTGTTTTTT	CASRPGRANTGELFF
many	TRBV5-5	13	TRBJ2-7	TRBD1	TGTGCCAGCACGGGACAGGGGAACCACGAGCAGTACTTC	CASTGQGNHEQYF